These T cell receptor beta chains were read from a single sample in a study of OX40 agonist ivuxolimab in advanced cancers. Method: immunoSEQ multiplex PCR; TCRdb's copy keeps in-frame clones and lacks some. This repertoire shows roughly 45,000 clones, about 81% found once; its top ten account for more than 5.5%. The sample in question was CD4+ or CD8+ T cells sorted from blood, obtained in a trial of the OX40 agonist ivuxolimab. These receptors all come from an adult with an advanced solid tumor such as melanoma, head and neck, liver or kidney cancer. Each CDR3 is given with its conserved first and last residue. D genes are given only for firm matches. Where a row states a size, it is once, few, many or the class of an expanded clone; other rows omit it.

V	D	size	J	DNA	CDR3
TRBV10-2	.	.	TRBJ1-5	TGCGCCAGCAGTGATTCAGGGCAGTTCCAGCCCCAGCATTTT	CASSDSGQFQPQHF
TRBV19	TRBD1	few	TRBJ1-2	TGTGCCAGTAGTATTAGACAGGGTTACGGCTACACCTTC	CASSIRQGYGYTF
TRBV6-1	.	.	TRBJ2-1	TGTGCCAGCAGTGAAGGGCCGGGGACCAATGAGCAGTTCTTC	CASSEGPGTNEQFF
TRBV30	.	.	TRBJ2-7	TGTGCCTGGAGGCGGGGTGGGCAATTCCCCGGGGAGCAGTACTTC	CAWRRGGQFPGEQYF
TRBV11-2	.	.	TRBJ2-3	TGTGCCAGCAGCTCAGGGAGAGTGACAGATACGCAGTATTTT	CASSSGRVTDTQYF
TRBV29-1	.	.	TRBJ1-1	TGCAGCGTTGGGGGCGTAAGCACTGAAGCTTTCTTT	CSVGGVSTEAFF
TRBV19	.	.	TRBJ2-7	TGTGCCAGTAGTCATCAGGACAGCAAGGGTTCCTACGAGCAGTACTTC	CASSHQDSKGSYEQYF
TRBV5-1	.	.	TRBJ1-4	TGCGCCAGCAGCTTGGTTGCGGACGGGGCAACTAATGAAAAACTGTTTTTT	CASSLVADGATNEKLFF
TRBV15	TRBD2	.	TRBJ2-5	TGTGCCACCAGCATCCGGGACTATCAAGAGACCCAGTACTTC	CATSIRDYQETQYF
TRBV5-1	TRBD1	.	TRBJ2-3	TGCGCCAGCAGCTTGGGGACAGGGGATTACACAGATACGCAGTATTTT	CASSLGTGDYTDTQYF
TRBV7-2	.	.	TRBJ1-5	TGTGCCAGCAGCTTAACCTACAGGAGTCCTAATCAGCCCCAGCATTTT	CASSLTYRSPNQPQHF
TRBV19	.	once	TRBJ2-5	TGTGCCAGTAGTATGGCGGGCTGGGGAGTCGGAGAGACCCAGTACTTC	CASSMAGWGVGETQYF
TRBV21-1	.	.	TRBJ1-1	TGTGCCAGCAGATTCTGCTACACAATTCGCACTGAAGCTTTCTTT	CASRFCYTIRTEAFF
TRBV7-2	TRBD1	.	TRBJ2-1	TGTGCCAGCAGCTCCTATACAGGGGGCCTTGACAATGAGCAGTTCTTC	CASSSYTGGLDNEQFF
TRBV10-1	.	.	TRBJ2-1	TGCGCCAGCAGCCCCGGGACGGAGGACAATGAGCAGTTCTTC	CASSPGTEDNEQFF
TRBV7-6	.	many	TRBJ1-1	TGTGCCAGCAGCTTACCTCAGACAGTGAACACTGAAGCTTTCTTT	CASSLPQTVNTEAFF
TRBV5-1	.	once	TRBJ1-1	TGCGCCAGCAGAGAGGAAACTGAAGCTTTCTTT	CASREETEAFF
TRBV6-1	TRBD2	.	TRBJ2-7	TGTGCCAGCAGTCTAGCGGGAGGGCCCCGGGAGCAGTACTTC	CASSLAGGPREQYF
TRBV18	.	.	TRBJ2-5	TGTGCCAGCTCACCACCATTCGAGACCCAGTACTTC	CASSPPFETQYF
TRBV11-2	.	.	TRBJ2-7	TGTGCCAGCAGCTTTTCAGAGAAGCAGTACTTC	CASSFSEKQYF
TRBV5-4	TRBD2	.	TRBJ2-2	TGTGCCAGCAGCGGGGGGGACGGGGAGCTGTTTTTT	CASSGGDGELFF
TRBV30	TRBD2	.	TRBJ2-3	TGTGCCTGGACTCCGGGACTAGCGGGGGATACGCAGTATTTT	CAWTPGLAGDTQYF
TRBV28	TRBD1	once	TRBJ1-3	TGTGCCAGCAGCTGGGGACAGACTTCTGGAAACACCATATATTTT	CASSWGQTSGNTIYF
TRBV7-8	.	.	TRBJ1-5	TGTGCCAGCAGCCCCTCGGGAGGGACGGGCAATCAGCCCCAGCATTTT	CASSPSGGTGNQPQHF
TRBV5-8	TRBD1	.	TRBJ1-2	TGTGCCAGCAGCCCCGGCGTCGGACAGGGCGACTATGGCTACACCTTC	CASSPGVGQGDYGYTF
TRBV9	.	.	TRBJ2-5	TGTGCCAGCAGCGTAGGGGGACCAGAGCAAGAGACCCAGTACTTC	CASSVGGPEQETQYF
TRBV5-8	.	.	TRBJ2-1	TGTGCCAGCAACTTTCGGACAGTCCCCTACAATGAGCAGTTCTTC	CASNFRTVPYNEQFF
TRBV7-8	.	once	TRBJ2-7	TGTGCCAGCAGCACCGACTACGGGACTGGGCCAAACTACGAGCAGTACTTC	CASSTDYGTGPNYEQYF
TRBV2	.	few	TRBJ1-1	TGTGCCAGCAGTCGAAGCTACCTGAACACTGAAGCTTTCTTT	CASSRSYLNTEAFF
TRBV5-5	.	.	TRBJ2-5	TGTGCCAGCAGCTTTTATGGCAGCCAAGAGACCCAGTACTTC	CASSFYGSQETQYF
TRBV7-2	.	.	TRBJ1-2	TGTGCCAGCAGCTTAGAGATAGGACAGTTCAGGGACTATGGCTACACCTTC	CASSLEIGQFRDYGYTF
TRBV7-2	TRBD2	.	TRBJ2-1	TGTGCCAGCAGCTATAGCGGGGGCTCCTACAATGAGCAGTTCTTC	CASSYSGGSYNEQFF
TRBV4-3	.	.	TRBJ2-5	TGCGCCAGCAGCCAAGACCGGACCTCCGAAGAGACCCAGTACTTC	CASSQDRTSEETQYF
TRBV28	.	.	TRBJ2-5	TGTGCCAGCAGTTCGATTACAGAGGATATCTTCCAGACCCAGTACTTC	CASSSITEDIFQTQYF
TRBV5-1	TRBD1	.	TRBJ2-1	TGCGCCAGCAGCTTGGTAGGGACAGGGCCCCAAATGGGCTCCTACAATGAGCAGTTCTTC	CASSLVGTGPQMGSYNEQFF
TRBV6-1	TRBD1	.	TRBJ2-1	TGTGCCAGCAGTGAACGCAACAGGGGATACACTATAGGTGAGCAGTTCTTC	CASSERNRGYTIGEQFF
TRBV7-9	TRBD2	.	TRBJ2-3	TGTGCCAGCAGCATTGGGACTAGCGGGTCTAGCACAGATACGCAGTATTTT	CASSIGTSGSSTDTQYF
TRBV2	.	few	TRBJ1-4	TGTGCCAGCAGTGACGGTAGTGAAAAACTGTTTTTT	CASSDGSEKLFF
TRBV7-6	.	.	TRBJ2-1	TGTGCCAGCAGCCCCTCCGGCGGCAGCTCCTACAATGAGCAGTTCTTC	CASSPSGGSSYNEQFF
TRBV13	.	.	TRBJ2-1	TGTGCCAGCAGAGCGGAGACCCTCTACAATGAGCAGTTCTTC	CASRAETLYNEQFF